This T cell receptor beta chain was sequenced during a study of blood T cell repertoires in COVID-19. About the study: The analysed material was cDNA or gDNA that came from T cells, B-cell-depleted T cells, or PBMCs.

Two consecutive negative NP/OP PCR tests, clearance, or resolved symptoms defined Cohort 3 recovery. Profiled with immunoSEQ multiplex PCR; TCRdb holds only in-frame clones, not every one. The sample carries roughly 180,000 clones, roughly 82% recorded once. The V and J ends lost 4 bases and 6 bases, in that order; junction bases with no gene match: 10. Germline V CDR1 and CDR2: KGHDR, SFDVKD. The CDR3 runs 17 residues. Sequencing was performed on PBMCs or T cells enriched from blood (not recorded which). The source of this sequence is a man aged 40-55 years who had recovered from COVID-19. The chain is built from TRBV24-1 and TRBJ2-1; 11 bases are shared with TRBD2. In DNA form, the CDR3 reads TGTGCCACCAGTGACCCCTTAGCGGGGGGGGAACCCAATGAGCAGTTCTTC. As protein: CATSDPLAGGEPNEQFF.